Listed below are T cell receptor beta chains from one sample, sequenced in a study of response to subunit inactivated influenza vaccine. TCRdb used MiXCR to reprocess the RT-PCR reads, holding one entry per CDR3 protein. The sample carries about 800,000 distinct CDR3 sequences, over 20% recorded once. This specimen was PBMCs from blood, taken 4 to 6 days after vaccination. These TCRs come from a man over 45 who received an inactivated influenza vaccine. The CDR3 runs from the conserved cysteine through the conserved F or W. A D gene is named only where the DNA matches it firmly. Part of the rows lack a size; the others show once, few, many or a class for expanded clones.

j_call | clone_size | v_call | d_call | cdr3_nt | cdr3_aa
TRBJ1-4 | . | TRBV7-8 | TRBD1 | TGTGCCAGCAGCTTTAGGGGGCAGTTTAATGAAAAACTGTTTTTT | CASSFRGQFNEKLFF
TRBJ2-1 | . | TRBV20-1 | TRBD2 | TGCAGTGCTAGAGCGTTCCCGGGACTAGCGGGGGGTAAGCGGTTAAATGAGCAGTTCTTC | CSARAFPGLAGGKRLNEQFF
TRBJ2-4 | . | TRBV12-3/TRBV12-4 | . | TGTGCCAGCAGCCTCTCAGGTCCCATAGCCAAAAACATTCAGTACTTC | CASSLSGPIAKNIQYF
TRBJ1-4 | . | TRBV12-3/TRBV12-4 | . | TGTGCCAGCAGTTCAGGACGGTCTAATGAAAAACTGTTTTTT | CASSSGRSNEKLFF
TRBJ2-7 | . | TRBV5-1 | TRBD2 | TGCGCCAGCAGCGGGGGGGGACTAGCGGGCTCCTACGAGCAGTACTTC | CASSGGGLAGSYEQYF
TRBJ2-7 | few | TRBV20-1 | TRBD1 | TGCAGTGCCGAGGGGGGACAGGGGGCCGACGAGCAGTACTTC | CSAEGGQGADEQYF
TRBJ2-3 | . | TRBV5-1 | . | TGCGCCAGCAGCTCAGGGGAAAGACTAGATACGCAGTATTTT | CASSSGERLDTQYF
TRBJ2-7 | few | TRBV5-1 | . | TGCGCCAGCAGCTTGGGATCAGCGATAGGATCCGAGCAGTACTTC | CASSLGSAIGSEQYF
TRBJ1-4 | . | TRBV6-5 | . | TGTGCCAGCAGTTACTTCAGGGGCGGTGGTGATGAAAAACTGTTTTTT | CASSYFRGGGDEKLFF
TRBJ2-3 | few | TRBV24-1 | . | TGTGCCACCAGTGACCCGCCCACAGATACGCAGTATTTT | CATSDPPTDTQYF
TRBJ2-3 | . | TRBV14 | . | TGTGCCAGCAGCCAAAACTCCCAAAGCACAGATACGCAGTATTTT | CASSQNSQSTDTQYF
TRBJ2-5 | . | TRBV20-1 | TRBD2 | TGCAGTGCTAGAGGGCTAGCGGGGGAGATACAAGAGACCCAGTACTTC | CSARGLAGEIQETQYF
TRBJ2-3 | few | TRBV5-1 | . | TGCGCCAGCAGCTTGTTTTCCCCGGACACAGATACGCAGTATTTT | CASSLFSPDTDTQYF
TRBJ1-6 | few | TRBV18 | TRBD1 | TGTGCCAGCTCACGACTCCGGACAGGGGAGGGAAATTCACCCCTCCACTTT | CASSRLRTGEGNSPLHF
TRBJ2-7 | few | TRBV15 | TRBD2 | TGTGCCACCAGCAGAGTAGCGGGGCCCTACGAGCAGTACTTC | CATSRVAGPYEQYF
TRBJ2-7 | many | TRBV12-3/TRBV12-4 | . | TGTGCCAGCAGTCCCTCGGTTTACGAGCAGTACTTC | CASSPSVYEQYF
TRBJ2-1 | . | TRBV20-1 | TRBD1 | TGCAGTGCTAGAGATCTGACAGGGGGCGCGGATGAGCAGTTCTTC | CSARDLTGGADEQFF
TRBJ2-7 | many | TRBV6-5 | . | TGTGCCAGCAGTTACGACAGTAGGAGCTCCTACGAGCAGTACTTC | CASSYDSRSSYEQYF
TRBJ2-1 | few | TRBV4-3 | TRBD1 | TGCGCCAGCAGCCACGACAGGGGGCTGGCCTACAATGAGCAGTTCTTC | CASSHDRGLAYNEQFF
TRBJ1-1 | . | TRBV7-9 | . | TGTGCCAGCAGCCCGCGAGAGGCCAGGAACACTGAAGCTTTCTTT | CASSPREARNTEAFF
TRBJ2-5 | . | TRBV5-1 | TRBD2 | TGCGCCAGCAGAGCAAGGACTAGCCCACAATCTCAGTACTTC | CASRARTSPQSQYF
TRBJ2-1 | . | TRBV12-3/TRBV12-4 | TRBD1 | TGTGCCAGCAGTTTATTGACAGGGGGCTTGAATGAGCAGTTCTTC | CASSLLTGGLNEQFF
TRBJ1-6 | . | TRBV20-1 | TRBD1 | TGCAGTGCTTTTACAGGGGGCGCGCTCTATAATTCACCCCTCCACTTT | CSAFTGGALYNSPLHF
TRBJ1-3 | many | TRBV7-9 | TRBD1 | TGTGCCAGCAGCGACCCGGGACAGGGCCATGGAAACACCATATATTTT | CASSDPGQGHGNTIYF
TRBJ2-2 | few | TRBV4-3 | TRBD1 | TGCGCCAGCAGCCAGGATGGGACAGGGAGGAAGACCGGGGAGCTGTTTTTT | CASSQDGTGRKTGELFF
TRBJ2-6 | . | TRBV12-3/TRBV12-4 | TRBD2 | TGTGCCAGCAGTTTCGGGAGGAATGGGGCCAACGTCCTGACTTTC | CASSFGRNGANVLTF
TRBJ2-7 | . | TRBV12-3/TRBV12-4 | . | TGTGCCAGCAGTTTTGGGGGGGGCGGAACCTACGAGCAGTACTTC | CASSFGGGGTYEQYF
TRBJ2-7 | . | TRBV20-1 | TRBD2 | TGCAGTGCTAGGTCGGGAGGGCCTTCCTACGAGCAGTACTTC | CSARSGGPSYEQYF
TRBJ2-7 | . | TRBV28 | TRBD1 | TGTGCCAGCAGGACCGGGACAGACTCCTACGAGCAGTACTTC | CASRTGTDSYEQYF
TRBJ1-2 | many | TRBV3-1 | . | TGTGCCAGCAGCCAGTCCGGAGGATTTCATGGCTACACCTTC | CASSQSGGFHGYTF
TRBJ2-3 | few | TRBV4-3 | TRBD2 | TGCGCCAGCAGCCAAGGAGGGACTAGCTATAGCACAGATACGCAGTATTTT | CASSQGGTSYSTDTQYF
TRBJ1-2 | few | TRBV4-2 | . | TGTGCCAGCAGCCAAGGTTTGTTAGATGGCTACACCTTC | CASSQGLLDGYTF
TRBJ2-7 | . | TRBV5-1 | TRBD1 | TGCGCCAGCAGCTTGTTCGTCGGGACAGGGTACGAGCAGTACTTC | CASSLFVGTGYEQYF
TRBJ2-3 | many | TRBV29-1 | TRBD2 | TGCAGCGTTAAACCGGGAGGGCCTGATACGCAGTATTTT | CSVKPGGPDTQYF
TRBJ2-3 | . | TRBV5-1 | TRBD2 | TGCGCCAGCAGCCAGGGACTAGCGGGAGCCAGGTACACAGATACGCAGTATTTT | CASSQGLAGARYTDTQYF
TRBJ1-2 | few | TRBV2 | TRBD1 | TGTGCCAGCAGGAGAAGGACAGGGGAGTTTGGCGGCTACACCTTC | CASRRRTGEFGGYTF
TRBJ1-3 | few | TRBV9 | TRBD1 | TGTGCCAGCAGCGTACAGGCGGGACAGGGAGCTGGAAACACCATATATTTT | CASSVQAGQGAGNTIYF
TRBJ2-1 | . | TRBV10-3 | . | TGTGCCATCAGTGTGCAGGGTCAGAATGAGCAGTTCTTC | CAISVQGQNEQFF
TRBJ1-2 | . | TRBV29-1 | . | TGCAGCGTTGGGACTTCAGGGGCGACTCTTTCCGGCTACACCTTC | CSVGTSGATLSGYTF
TRBJ2-5 | . | TRBV11-2 | TRBD1 | TGTGCCAGCAGCGTAGGGGTCTCACAGGGGTTTCAAGAGACCCAGTACTTC | CASSVGVSQGFQETQYF
TRBJ2-5 | few | TRBV18 | . | TGTGCCAGCTCCACGCGCCAGAAAGAGACCCAGTACTTC | CASSTRQKETQYF
TRBJ2-5 | . | TRBV7-2 | . | TGTGCCAGCAGCTCGGACAGACAGACCCAGTACTTC | CASSSDRQTQYF
TRBJ2-1 | many | TRBV7-6 | TRBD2 | TGTGCCAGCAGCCCTACTAGCGGGGGGACAAATGAGCAGTTCTTC | CASSPTSGGTNEQFF
TRBJ1-1 | once | TRBV12-3/TRBV12-4 | . | TGTGCCAGCAGAACAGGGTTAATTGAAGCTTTCTTT | CASRTGLIEAFF
TRBJ1-1 | . | TRBV5-1 | TRBD1 | TGCGCCAGCAGCCAGCGGACAGGCCCGAACACTGAAGCTTTCTTT | CASSQRTGPNTEAFF
TRBJ2-7 | few | TRBV12-3/TRBV12-4 | TRBD2 | TGTGCCAGCAGTTTATGGCGGGGGGGTCCCGGCGAGCAGTACTTC | CASSLWRGGPGEQYF
TRBJ2-7 | few | TRBV12-3/TRBV12-4 | . | TGTGCCAGCAGTTTAAGGACCCTAGGGACCGAGCAGTACTTC | CASSLRTLGTEQYF
TRBJ2-7 | . | TRBV11-2 | . | TGTGCCAGCAGCCCCATCCGGTCCTACGAGCAGTACTTC | CASSPIRSYEQYF
TRBJ2-1 | . | TRBV5-1 | . | TGCGCCAGCAGCTCGCTGCCGGAGGCCATAAATGAGCAGTTCTTC | CASSSLPEAINEQFF
TRBJ2-3 | . | TRBV20-1 | . | TGCAGTGCTGGCGGTGGGCGGGGACAGTATACAGATACGCAGTATTTT | CSAGGGRGQYTDTQYF
TRBJ1-2 | . | TRBV12-3/TRBV12-4 | . | TGTGCCAGCAGCTCCCGCGGGTACTATGGCTACACCTTC | CASSSRGYYGYTF
TRBJ2-7 | . | TRBV27 | TRBD2 | TGTGCCAGCAGCCCATCAATAACTAGCGGGAGGGCCTACGAGCAGTACTTC | CASSPSITSGRAYEQYF
TRBJ2-3 | . | TRBV4-3 | TRBD2 | TGCGCCAGCAGCCAAGAAGGGACTACTCGCACAGATACGCAGTATTTT | CASSQEGTTRTDTQYF
TRBJ2-2 | . | TRBV10-3 | . | TGTGCCATCAGTGATCGGGGAACCGGGGAGCTGTTTTTT | CAISDRGTGELFF